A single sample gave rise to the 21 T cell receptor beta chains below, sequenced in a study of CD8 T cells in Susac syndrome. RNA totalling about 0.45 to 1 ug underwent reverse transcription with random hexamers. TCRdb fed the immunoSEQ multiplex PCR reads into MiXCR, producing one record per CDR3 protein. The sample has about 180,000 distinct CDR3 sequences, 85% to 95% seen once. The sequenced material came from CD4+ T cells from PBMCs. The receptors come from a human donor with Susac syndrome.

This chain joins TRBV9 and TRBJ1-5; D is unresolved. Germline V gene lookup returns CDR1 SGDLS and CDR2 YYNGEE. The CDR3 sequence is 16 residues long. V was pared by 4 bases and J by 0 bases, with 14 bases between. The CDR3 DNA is TGTGCCAGCAGCTCCCGGACTGTCGATAGCAATCAGCCCCAGCATTTT. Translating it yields CASSSRTVDSNQPQHF.

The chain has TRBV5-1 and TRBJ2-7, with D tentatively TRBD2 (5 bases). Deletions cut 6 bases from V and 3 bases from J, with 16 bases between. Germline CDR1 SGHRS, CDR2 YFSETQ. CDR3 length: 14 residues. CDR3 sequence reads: CASTDPSTNYEQYF. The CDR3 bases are TGCGCCAGCACAGACCCTTCGACTAACTACGAGCAGTACTTC.

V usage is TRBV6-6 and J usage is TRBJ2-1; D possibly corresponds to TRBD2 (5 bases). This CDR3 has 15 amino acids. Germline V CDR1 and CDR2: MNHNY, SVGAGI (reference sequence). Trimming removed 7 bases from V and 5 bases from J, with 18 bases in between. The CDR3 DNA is TGTGCCAGCACGTATGTTGGACTGCTGAACAATGAGCAGTTCTTC. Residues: CASTYVGLLNNEQFF.

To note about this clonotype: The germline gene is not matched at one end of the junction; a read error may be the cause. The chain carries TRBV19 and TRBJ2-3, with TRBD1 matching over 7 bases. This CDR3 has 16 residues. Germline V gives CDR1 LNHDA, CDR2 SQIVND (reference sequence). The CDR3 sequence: CASSTSAGTANKPEDF. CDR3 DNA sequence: TGTGCCAGTAGTACCTCCGCCGGGACAGCCAACAAGCCCGAGGATTTT.

This chain's CDR3 is CASSPGLATHEQFF. The CDR3 DNA reads as TGTGCCAGCAGCCCAGGACTAGCTACTCATGAGCAGTTCTTC. The genes are TRBV11-1 and TRBJ2-1, with 8 bases that match TRBD2. CDR1 and CDR2 from the germline V gene are SGHAT and FQDESV (reference sequence). The CDR3 is made up of 14 amino acids. Trimming removed 5 bases from V and 8 bases from J; junction bases left unmatched: 8.

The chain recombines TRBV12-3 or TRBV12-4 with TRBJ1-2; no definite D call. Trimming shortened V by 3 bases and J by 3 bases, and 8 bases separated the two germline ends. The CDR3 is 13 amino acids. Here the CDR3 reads CASSLAAHYGYTF. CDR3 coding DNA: TGTGCCAGCAGTTTGGCGGCTCACTATGGCTACACCTTC.

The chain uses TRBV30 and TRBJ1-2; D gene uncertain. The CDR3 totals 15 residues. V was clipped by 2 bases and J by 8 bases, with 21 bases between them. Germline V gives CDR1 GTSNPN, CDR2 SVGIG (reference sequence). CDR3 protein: CAWSPPGNRMRGYTF. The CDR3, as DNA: TGTGCCTGGAGTCCCCCTGGCAATAGGATGCGGGGCTACACCTTC.

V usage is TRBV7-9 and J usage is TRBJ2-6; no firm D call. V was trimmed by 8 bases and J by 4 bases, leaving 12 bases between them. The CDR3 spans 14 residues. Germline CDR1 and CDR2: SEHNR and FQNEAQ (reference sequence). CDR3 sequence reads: CASESLGGANVLTF. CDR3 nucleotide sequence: TGTGCCAGCGAATCTCTAGGCGGGGCCAACGTCCTGACTTTC.

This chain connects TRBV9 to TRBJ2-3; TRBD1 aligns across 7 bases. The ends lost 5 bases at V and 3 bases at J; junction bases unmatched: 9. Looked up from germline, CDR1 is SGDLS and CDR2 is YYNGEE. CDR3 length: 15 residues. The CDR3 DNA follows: TGTGCCAGCAGTGGAACAGGGGCGAGGACAGATACGCAGTATTTT. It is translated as CASSGTGARTDTQYF.

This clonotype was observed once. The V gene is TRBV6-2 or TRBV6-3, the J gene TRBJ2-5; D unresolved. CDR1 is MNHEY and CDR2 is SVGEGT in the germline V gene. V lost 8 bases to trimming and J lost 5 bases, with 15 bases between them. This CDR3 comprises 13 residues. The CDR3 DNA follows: TGTGCCAGCTATGGGCCGCTCAGGGAGACCCAGTACTTC. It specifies CASYGPLRETQYF.

This CDR3 is CSVEPPWTSGGPPYNEQFF. The CDR3 DNA follows: TGCAGCGTTGAACCCCCGTGGACTAGCGGGGGCCCTCCCTACAATGAGCAGTTCTTC. The V and J genes are TRBV29-1 and TRBJ2-1; TRBD2 agrees at 13 bases. The CDR3 runs 19 residues. With 2 bases clipped from V and 2 bases from J, the junction kept 12 bases outside the gene matches. Germline CDR1 and CDR2: SQVTM and ANQGSEA.

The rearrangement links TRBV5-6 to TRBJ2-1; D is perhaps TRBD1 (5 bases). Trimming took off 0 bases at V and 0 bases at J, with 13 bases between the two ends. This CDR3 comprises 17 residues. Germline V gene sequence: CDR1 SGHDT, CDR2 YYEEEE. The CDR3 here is CASSLEGHMSSYNEQFF. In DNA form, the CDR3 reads TGTGCCAGCAGCTTGGAAGGACATATGAGCTCCTACAATGAGCAGTTCTTC.

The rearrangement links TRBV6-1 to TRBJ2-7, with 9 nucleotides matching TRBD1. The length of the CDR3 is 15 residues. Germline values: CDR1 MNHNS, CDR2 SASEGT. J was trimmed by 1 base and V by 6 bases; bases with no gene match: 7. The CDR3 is CASRTAGTGSYEQYF. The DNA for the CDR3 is TGTGCCAGCAGGACCGCCGGGACAGGGTCCTACGAGCAGTACTTC.

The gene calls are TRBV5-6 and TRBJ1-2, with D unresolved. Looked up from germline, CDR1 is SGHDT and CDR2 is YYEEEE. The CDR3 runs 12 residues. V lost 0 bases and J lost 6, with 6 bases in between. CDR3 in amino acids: CASSLGQNGYTF. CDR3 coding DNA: TGTGCCAGCAGCTTGGGACAAAATGGCTACACCTTC.

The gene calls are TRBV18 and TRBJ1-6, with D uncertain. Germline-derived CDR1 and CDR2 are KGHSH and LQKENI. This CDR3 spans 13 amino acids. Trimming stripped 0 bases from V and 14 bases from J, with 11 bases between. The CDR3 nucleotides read TGTGCCAGCTCACCACCCTCCTCTGTGGCCCTCCACTTT. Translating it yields CASSPPSSVALHF.

In DNA form, the CDR3 reads TGTGCCAGCTGTTCGGACAGGGCTACCAATCAGCCCCAGCATTTT. This encodes CASCSDRATNQPQHF. The chain recombines TRBV7-9 with TRBJ1-5; 8 positions match TRBD1. CDR3 size: 15 residues. J lost 3 bases, V lost 8 bases, and 9 bases had no gene match. Looked up from germline, CDR1 is SEHNR and CDR2 is FQNEAQ (reference sequence). Supplemented by reference TRBV7-9 and TRBJ1-5, the full variable domain reads DTGVSQNPRHKITKRGQNVTFRCDPISEHNRLYWYRQTLGQGPEFLTYFQNEAQLEKSRLLSDRFSAERPKGSFSTLEIQRTEQGDSAMYLCASCSDRATNQPQHFGDGTRLSIL.

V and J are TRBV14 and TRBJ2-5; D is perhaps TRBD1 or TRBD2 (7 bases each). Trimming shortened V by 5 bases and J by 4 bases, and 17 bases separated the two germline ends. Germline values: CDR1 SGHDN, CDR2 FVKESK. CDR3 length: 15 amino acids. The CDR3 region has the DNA TGTGCCAGCAGCTCCCAGGGGGGGCGCGTAGAGACCCAGTACTTC. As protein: CASSSQGGRVETQYF. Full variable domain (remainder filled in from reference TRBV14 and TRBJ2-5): EAGVTQFPSHSVIEKGQTVTLRCDPISGHDNLYWYRRVMGKEIKFLLHFVKESKQDESGMPNNRFLAERTGGTYSTLKVQPAELEDSGVYFCASSSQGGRVETQYFGPGTRLLVL.

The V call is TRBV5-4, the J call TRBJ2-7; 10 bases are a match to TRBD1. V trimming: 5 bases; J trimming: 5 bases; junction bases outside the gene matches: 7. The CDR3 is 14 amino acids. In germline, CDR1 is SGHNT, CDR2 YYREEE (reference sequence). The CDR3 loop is CASRKGQGYDEQYF. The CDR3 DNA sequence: TGTGCCAGCAGGAAGGGACAGGGGTACGACGAGCAGTACTTC.

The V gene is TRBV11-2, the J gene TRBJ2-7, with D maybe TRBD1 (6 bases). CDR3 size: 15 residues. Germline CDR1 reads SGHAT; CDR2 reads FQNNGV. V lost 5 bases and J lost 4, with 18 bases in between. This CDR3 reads CASSPTGTRSYEQYF. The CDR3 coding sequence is TGTGCCAGCAGCCCAACAGGGACGAGGAGTTACGAGCAGTACTTC.

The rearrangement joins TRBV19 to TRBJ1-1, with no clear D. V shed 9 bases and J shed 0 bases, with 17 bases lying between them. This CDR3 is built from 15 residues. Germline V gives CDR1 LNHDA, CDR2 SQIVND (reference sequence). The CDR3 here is CASSFWAGMNTEAFF. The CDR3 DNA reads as TGTGCCAGCTCTTTCTGGGCGGGGATGAACACTGAAGCTTTCTTT.

In DNA form, the CDR3 reads TGTGCCAGCAGCCAAGAGAACGAGGCGGGCCGCTACCTCCACAATGAGCAGTTCTTC. This sequence encodes CASSQENEAGRYLHNEQFF. This chain joins TRBV3-1 and TRBJ2-1, with a tentative D call TRBD2 (5 bases). Germline-derived CDR1 and CDR2 are LGHDT and YNNKEL (reference sequence). This CDR3 comprises 19 residues. With 0 bases removed from V and 5 bases from J, the gap between germline ends came to 23 bases.